This entry lists 25 T cell receptor beta chains sequenced from one sample in a study of vaccination and CD4 T cells after COVID-19. For these receptors, no antigen is known. Time point in this sample: late sampling 161 to 241 days after vaccination in a few convalescent patients. Treatment described: roughly 11-day PBMC culture with coronavirus spike peptide pools or control peptides (ViraFEST assay). Sequenced with the Oncomine TCR Beta short-read assay was DNA taken from cultured CD4+ T cells. TCRdb independently ran MiXCR on the PCR reads; one entry per CDR3 protein. Of 20,000 to 25,000 distinct CDR3 sequences in the sample, about 40% are singletons; the top ten hold under 6.5%. Sequenced material: CD4+ T cells from blood, cultured in vitro, taken about 7 months after SARS-CoV-2 vaccination. The receptors derive from a human donor who had recovered from COVID-19.

This clonotype was recorded a few times. The genes are TRBV4-1 and TRBJ2-5; D not resolved. V was pared by 2 bases and J by 5 bases, with 12 bases between. The length of the CDR3 is 14 residues. CDR1 and CDR2 from the germline V gene are MGHRA and YSYEKL. This CDR3 is CASSQFSAMETQYF. Here the CDR3 DNA reads TGCGCCAGCAGCCAATTCAGCGCGATGGAGACCCAGTACTTC.

The chain employs TRBV6-1 and TRBJ2-7, with 7 bases fitting TRBD1. The germline gives CDR1 MNHNS, CDR2 SASEGT. The CDR3 length is 14 residues. The trim removed 5 bases at V and 1 base at J, leaving 5 bases unmatched. CDR3 residues: CASSQGTVSYEQYF. The DNA of the CDR3 is TGTGCCAGCAGTCAAGGGACAGTTTCCTACGAGCAGTACTTC.

The CDR3 DNA sequence: TGTGCCAGCAGCTTCTGGCCACTACAGGGCCCGGTGGACGAGCAGTACTTC. This codes for CASSFWPLQGPVDEQYF. The V and J genes are TRBV7-8 and TRBJ2-7; D might be TRBD1 (6 bases). This CDR3 region has 17 residues. CDR1 SGHVS and CDR2 FQNEAQ come from the germline V gene. Trimming removed 3 bases from V and 5 bases from J, with 23 bases in between. The variable domain in full, with the rest retrieved from reference TRBV7-8 and TRBJ2-7, is GAGVSQSPRYKVAKRGQDVALRCDPISGHVSLFWYQQALGQGPEFLTYFQNEAQLDKSGLPSDRFFAERPEGSVSTLKIQRTQQEDSAVYLCASSFWPLQGPVDEQYFGPGTRLTVT.

This sequence joins TRBV19 and TRBJ1-5; maybe TRBD1 (6 bases). Germline CDR1 and CDR2: LNHDA and SQIVND (reference sequence). The CDR3 consists of 19 residues. Between the trimmed V and J ends, which lost 6 bases and 0 bases, there was a span of 24 bases. CDR3 region: CASSKETAGDLNSNQPQHF. The CDR3 DNA reads as TGTGCCAGTAGCAAAGAAACCGCAGGGGACCTTAATAGCAATCAGCCCCAGCATTTT.

This chain uses TRBV20-1 with TRBJ2-5; 9 bases match TRBD2. Unmatched junction bases numbered 10, after V lost 0 bases and J lost 5 bases. The CDR3 runs to 16 residues. Germline V lookup: CDR1 DFQATT, CDR2 SNEGSKA (reference sequence). The CDR3 sequence is CSARDLAGTSFETQYF. The CDR3 DNA sequence: TGCAGTGCTAGAGATCTCGCCGGGACTAGCTTCGAGACCCAGTACTTC.

V and J are TRBV15 and TRBJ2-5, with no clear D. The V and J ends lost 0 bases and 5 bases respectively, with 10 bases between them. The CDR3 consists of 14 residues. CDR1 is LNHNV and CDR2 is YYDKDF in the germline V gene (reference sequence). The CDR3 sequence: CATSRDPKGETQYF. CDR3 nucleotides: TGTGCCACCAGCAGAGATCCGAAGGGTGAGACCCAGTACTTC.

This clonotype came up a few times. This chain connects TRBV10-3 to TRBJ2-1; D uncertain. CDR1 ENHRY and CDR2 SYGVKD come from the germline V gene. The V gene lost 1 base and the J gene lost 8 bases, with 12 bases spanning the gap. This CDR3 spans 14 amino acids. For the CDR3, the DNA is TGTGCCATCAGTGAGTTGAGTAAGAGAGATGAGCAGTTCTTC. Encoded protein: CAISELSKRDEQFF.

This rearrangement joins TRBV6-6 to TRBJ2-2, with D perhaps being TRBD1 or TRBD2 (5 bases each). CDR1 MNHNY and CDR2 SVGAGI come from the germline V gene (reference sequence). The V and J ends lost 7 bases and 2 bases respectively, with 17 bases between them. The CDR3 totals 16 residues. CDR3 region: CASKGRTGTNTGELFF. In nucleotides, the CDR3 is TGTGCCAGCAAGGGCAGAACCGGGACCAACACCGGGGAGCTGTTTTTT.

V and J are TRBV12-3 or TRBV12-4 and TRBJ2-7; the D is unclear. This CDR3 is 13 amino acids long. The V end lost 3 bases, the J end lost 3 bases, and 9 bases lay between the germline ends. CDR3 protein: CASSFGRGYEQYF. The CDR3 bases are TGTGCCAGCAGTTTTGGCAGAGGCTACGAGCAGTACTTC.

This clonotype was observed a few times. This chain joins TRBV2 and TRBJ1-2; the D is unclear. Trimming shortened V by 3 bases and J by 8 bases, and 13 bases separated the two germline ends. Germline V gene lookup returns CDR1 SNHLY and CDR2 FYNNEI. CDR3 length equals 13 residues. The CDR3 protein is CASSEGGIGGYTF. DNA for the CDR3: TGTGCCAGCAGTGAGGGCGGGATTGGCGGCTACACCTTC. Variable domain in full (rest from reference TRBV2 and TRBJ1-2): EPEVTQTPSHQVTQMGQEVILRCVPISNHLYFYWYRQILGQKVEFLVSFYNNEISEKSEIFDDQFSVERPDGSNFTLKIRSTKLEDSAMYFCASSEGGIGGYTFGSGTRLTVV.

The CDR3 reads CASSFGPAGAGELFF. For the CDR3, the DNA is TGTGCCAGCAGCTTTGGGCCAGCGGGAGCCGGGGAGCTGTTTTTT. The chain carries TRBV7-8 and TRBJ2-2, with 8 bases that match TRBD2. With 3 bases clipped from V and 6 bases from J, the junction kept 6 bases outside the gene matches. This CDR3 spans 15 amino acids. The germline V gene encodes CDR1 SGHVS and CDR2 FQNEAQ.

Sample share makes this clonotype medium-sized. The chain carries TRBV20-1 and TRBJ1-1; D may be TRBD1 (5 bases). Trimming cost V 3 bases and J 1 base, with 15 bases left between them. The CDR3 loop spans 15 amino acids. Germline assignment: CDR1 DFQATT and CDR2 SNEGSKA (reference sequence). In DNA form, the CDR3 reads TGCAGTGCTAGCTCTCCCTTGACAGCGAACACTGAAGCTTTCTTT. This codes for CSASSPLTANTEAFF.

The rearrangement links TRBV7-6 to TRBJ1-6, with D unclear. This CDR3 is 13 amino acids long. CDR1 and CDR2 from the germline V gene are SGHVS and FNYEAQ. Trimming took off 5 bases at V and 7 bases at J, with 9 bases between the two ends. The DNA for the CDR3 is TGTGCCAGCAGCCAGGACCAGAATTCACCCCTCCACTTT. This codes for CASSQDQNSPLHF.

CDR3 nucleotides: TGCAGTGCTATTGGAGGGCGCAATCAGCCCCAGCATTTT. The encoded protein is CSAIGGRNQPQHF. This sequence joins TRBV20-1 and TRBJ1-5; D unclear. Germline lookup yields CDR1 DFQATT and CDR2 SNEGSKA (reference sequence). Trimming took 4 bases from V and 2 from J, leaving 9 bases between them. The CDR3 runs 13 residues.

The chain employs TRBV28 and TRBJ2-5; 9 nucleotides match TRBD2. Looked up from germline, CDR1 is MDHEN and CDR2 is SYDVKM. J gave up 3 bases and V 0 bases, and 2 bases lay outside the gene matches. The CDR3 sequence is 15 residues long. This CDR3 is CASSLWLAGEETQYF. The CDR3 nucleotides are TGTGCCAGCAGTTTATGGTTAGCGGGAGAAGAGACCCAGTACTTC.

This clonotype came up a few times. The gene calls are TRBV20-1 and TRBJ2-5, with no clear D. Germline V gives CDR1 DFQATT, CDR2 SNEGSKA (reference sequence). The CDR3 totals 11 residues. Trimming took 2 bases from V and 2 from J, leaving 3 bases between them. The CDR3, as DNA: TGCAGTGCTAGACGACAAGAGACCCAGTACTTC. Amino acids: CSARRQETQYF.

This sequence joins TRBV20-1 and TRBJ2-5, with D maybe TRBD2 (6 bases). This CDR3 spans 14 amino acids. The germline gives CDR1 DFQATT, CDR2 SNEGSKA (reference sequence). The V end lost 6 bases, the J end lost 2 bases, and 16 bases lay between the germline ends. CDR3 amino acids: CSAPGGALQETQYF. The DNA of the CDR3 is TGCAGTGCCCCCGGCGGGGCGTTACAAGAGACCCAGTACTTC.

The chain employs TRBV20-1 and TRBJ2-3; D is ambiguous. The CDR3 contains 15 residues. Germline values: CDR1 DFQATT, CDR2 SNEGSKA (reference sequence). The V end was cut by 6 bases, the J end by 2 bases, with 18 bases between. CDR3 DNA: TGCAGTGCGACCGGGTCCTTGTCATTCACAGATACGCAGTATTTT. It yields the protein CSATGSLSFTDTQYF.

This clonotype was observed a few times. The CDR3 DNA is TGTGCCAGTAGTATAGCCAGGACCCAAGAGACCCAGTACTTC. Its protein product is CASSIARTQETQYF. The J gene is TRBJ2-5, the V gene TRBV19; no clear D gene. V lost 1 base and J lost 1, with 7 bases in between. In germline, CDR1 is LNHDA, CDR2 SQIVND (reference sequence). There are 14 residues in the CDR3.

In its sample, this clonotype was seen a few times. The rearrangement links TRBV21-1 to TRBJ2-7; TRBD2, the table's D call, was not compared with the DNA. TRBV21-1 is designated a pseudogene. The CDR3 covers 14 residues. CDR3 amino acids: CASSRVGTSGRWYF. Written as DNA, the CDR3 is TGTGCCAGCAGCCGAGTCGGGACTAGCGGACGATGGTACTTC.

The rearrangement links TRBV20-1 to TRBJ2-3; TRBD2 agrees at 12 bases. J gave up 4 bases and V 6 bases, and 8 bases lay outside the gene matches. This CDR3 is built from 15 residues. Germline V gives CDR1 DFQATT, CDR2 SNEGSKA (reference sequence). CDR3 bases: TGCAGTGCCCGGACGACTAGCGGGAGCCCAGATACGCAGTATTTT. It is translated as CSARTTSGSPDTQYF.

This chain joins TRBV20-1 and TRBJ1-1, with D hard to call. Germline V gives CDR1 DFQATT, CDR2 SNEGSKA (reference sequence). There are 13 residues in the CDR3. V was shortened by 0 bases and J by 0 bases, with 5 bases between the two germline ends. CDR3 DNA sequence: TGCAGTGCTAGAGATAGCCTGAACACTGAAGCTTTCTTT. Translated: CSARDSLNTEAFF.

J is TRBJ2-1 and V is TRBV7-9; D remains ambiguous. V was cut by 2 bases and J by 6 bases, with 5 bases left in between. Germline CDR1 is SEHNR and CDR2 is FQNEAQ (reference sequence). The CDR3 has 12 amino acids. The CDR3, as DNA: TGTGCCAGCAGCTTACCCTCCAATGAGCAGTTCTTC. Protein product: CASSLPSNEQFF.

The J gene is TRBJ2-1, the V gene TRBV4-1; TRBD2 aligns across 10 bases. With 4 bases clipped from V and 8 bases from J, the junction kept 11 bases outside the gene matches. The length of the CDR3 is 16 residues. In germline, CDR1 is MGHRA, CDR2 YSYEKL. CDR3 coding DNA: TGCGCCAGCAGCCCCCTAACCCTAGCGGGAGTGGATGAGCAGTTCTTC. Translating gives CASSPLTLAGVDEQFF.

This clonotype was recorded a few times. The DNA for the CDR3 is TGCAGTGCTAGGTTCGGACTAGCGCAGAATAATGAGCAGTTCTTC. Translating it yields CSARFGLAQNNEQFF. The rearrangement links TRBV20-1 to TRBJ2-1; 9 bases fit TRBD2. The V segment lost 3 bases and the J segment 7 bases; nucleotides outside the gene matches: 10. Germline V gene lookup returns CDR1 DFQATT and CDR2 SNEGSKA (reference sequence). There are 15 residues in the CDR3.